The present T cell receptor beta chain was sequenced within a study of blood T cell repertoires in COVID-19. Overall study context: T cells, B-cell-depleted T cells, or PBMCs provided the cDNA or gDNA that served as material.

The CDR3 consists of 15 residues. Germline CDR1 LNHDA, CDR2 SQIVND (reference sequence). Trimming took off 3 bases at V and 4 bases at J, with 13 bases between the two ends. Libraries were prepared by immunoSEQ multiplex PCR; TCRdb keeps only in-frame clonotypes and omits some of them. Of over 75,000 clones in the sample, roughly three quarters were seen once. The J gene is TRBJ1-5, the V gene TRBV19, with D perhaps matching TRBD1 (5 bases). Sequences were obtained from peripheral blood. The receptor was isolated from a man between 65 and 85 years old with acute or convalescent COVID-19. The CDR3 DNA follows: TGTGCCAGTAGTATGCGGCAGGGCAGAAATCAGCCCCAGCATTTT. Translating it yields CASSMRQGRNQPQHF.